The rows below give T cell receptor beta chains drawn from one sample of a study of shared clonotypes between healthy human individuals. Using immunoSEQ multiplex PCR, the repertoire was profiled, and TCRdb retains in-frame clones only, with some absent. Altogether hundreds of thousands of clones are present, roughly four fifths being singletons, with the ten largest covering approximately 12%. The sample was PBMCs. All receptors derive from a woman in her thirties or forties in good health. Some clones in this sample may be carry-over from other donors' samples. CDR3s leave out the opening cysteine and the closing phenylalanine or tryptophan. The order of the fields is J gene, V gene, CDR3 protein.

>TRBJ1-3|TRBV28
ATTHRSGNTIY
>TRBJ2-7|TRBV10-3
AISDAGGAYEQY
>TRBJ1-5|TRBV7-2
ASSLRSPGQPQH
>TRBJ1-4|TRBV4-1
ASSQPGRGATNEKLF
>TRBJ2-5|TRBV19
ASKGQQGWETQY
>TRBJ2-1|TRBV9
ASSVGVGEAREQF
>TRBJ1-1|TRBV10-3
AISPLGGYTEAF
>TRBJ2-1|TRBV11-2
ASSPGGREQF
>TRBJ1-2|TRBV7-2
ASSLQQAQGGYT
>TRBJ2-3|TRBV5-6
ASSGTTGADTQY
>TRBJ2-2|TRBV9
ASSVEASGSNVGELF
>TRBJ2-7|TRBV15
ATSRDRAGAYEQY
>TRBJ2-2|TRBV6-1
ASSRGGTGELF
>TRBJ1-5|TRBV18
ASSEGQEGQPQH
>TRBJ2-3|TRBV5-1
ASSLGSRADTQY
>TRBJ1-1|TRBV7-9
ASSTPRGLRRNTEAF
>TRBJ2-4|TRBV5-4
ASSSSGRKGDIQY
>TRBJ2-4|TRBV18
ASSPDRGKNIQY
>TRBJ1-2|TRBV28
ASSLAGGVYGYT
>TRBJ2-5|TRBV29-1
SVHRGRQETQY
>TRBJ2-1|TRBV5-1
ASSLVSGSYNEQF
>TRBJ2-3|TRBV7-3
ASSLTGGASTDTQY
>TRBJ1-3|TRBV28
ASSLGTGGGNTIY
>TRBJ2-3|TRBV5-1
ASSLVSTSTDTQY
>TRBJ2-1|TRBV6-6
ASSSLAGVGEQF
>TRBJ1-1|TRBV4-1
ASSPKGNTEAF
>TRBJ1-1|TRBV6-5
ASSRTEGAEAF
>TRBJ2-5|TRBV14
ASSQALAGVETQY
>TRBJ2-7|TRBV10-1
ASSESGSYEQY
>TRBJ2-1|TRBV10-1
ASSPGLAGGRVEQF
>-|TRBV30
AWGTSSSHYEQY
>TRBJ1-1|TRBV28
ASRIGRVNTEAF
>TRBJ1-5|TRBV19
ASSTVGGSSNQPQH
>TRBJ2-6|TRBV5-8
ASTTQSRANVLT
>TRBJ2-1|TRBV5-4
ASSSIGGRAGEQF
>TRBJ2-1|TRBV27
ASSSHGIRNEQF
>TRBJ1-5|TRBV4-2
ASSLGTNQPQH
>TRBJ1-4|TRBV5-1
ASSIEGTGVEKLF
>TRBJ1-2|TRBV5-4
ASTAAGRGGYT
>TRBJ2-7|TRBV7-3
ASSWDRAYEQY
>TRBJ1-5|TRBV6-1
ASGQDSNQPQH
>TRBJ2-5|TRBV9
ASSARSRARETQY
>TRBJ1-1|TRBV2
ASSALYTEAF